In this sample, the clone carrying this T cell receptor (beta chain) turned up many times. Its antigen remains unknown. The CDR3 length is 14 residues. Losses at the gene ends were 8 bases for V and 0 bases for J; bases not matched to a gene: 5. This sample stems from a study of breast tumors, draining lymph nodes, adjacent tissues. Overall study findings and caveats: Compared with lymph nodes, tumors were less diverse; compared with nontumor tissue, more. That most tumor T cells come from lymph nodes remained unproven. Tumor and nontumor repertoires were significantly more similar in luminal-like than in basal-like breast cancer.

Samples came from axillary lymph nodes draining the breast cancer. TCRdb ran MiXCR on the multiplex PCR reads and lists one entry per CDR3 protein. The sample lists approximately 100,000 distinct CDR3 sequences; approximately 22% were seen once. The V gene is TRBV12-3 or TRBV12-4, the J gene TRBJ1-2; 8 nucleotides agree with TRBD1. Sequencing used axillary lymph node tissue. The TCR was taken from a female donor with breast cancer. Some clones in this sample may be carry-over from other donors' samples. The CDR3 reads CASGPQGANYGYTF. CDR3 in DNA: TGTGCCAGCGGCCCACAGGGGGCTAACTATGGCTACACCTTC.